The 25 T cell receptor beta chains listed next were all sequenced from one sample in a study of T cells expressing NK-cell markers. TCRdb reprocessed the 5' RACE reads and reports one entry per CDR3 protein, with no DNA. Its table records 550,000 to 600,000 distinct CDR3 sequences. Sequenced input: blood T cells: a sorted CD56 or NKG2C T cell subset, CD4+ or CD8+ T cells, or bulk PBMC T cells (not recorded which). These receptors all stem from a man aged 18 to 29 in good health.

This chain connects TRBV4-1 to TRBJ2-3; TCRdb returns TRBD2, unconfirmable since there is no DNA. The CDR3 sequence is 17 residues long. The germline V gene encodes CDR1 MGHRA and CDR2 YSYEKL. This CDR3 is CASSQDPLAGAADTQYF.

Here the CDR3 reads CASSSILAGVQETQYF. The chain carries TRBV9 and TRBJ2-5; TCRdb returns TRBD2, unconfirmable since there is no DNA. Germline values: CDR1 SGDLS, CDR2 YYNGEE. The CDR3 totals 16 residues.

This rearrangement joins TRBV10-2 to TRBJ2-3; TCRdb calls TRBD1, which cannot be checked without DNA. CDR3 length: 15 amino acids. CDR1 is WSHSY, CDR2 SAAADI, per germline. CDR3: CASSEWGAPTDTQYF.

V is TRBV27 and J is TRBJ2-1; the D call of TRBD2 rests on TCRdb alone, since no DNA is present to check it. The V gene's germline CDR1 is MNHEY and CDR2 SMNVEV (reference sequence). The CDR3 is 15 residues long. The CDR3 loop reads CASSQWRAYRDEQFF.

The rearrangement links TRBV5-5 to TRBJ1-1; TCRdb's D call of TRBD1 is untestable without DNA. CDR3 length: 15 residues. The germline V gene encodes CDR1 SGHKS and CDR2 YYEKEE (reference sequence). This chain's CDR3 is CASSQPGGENTEAFF.

This chain uses TRBV5-1 with TRBJ2-5; with no DNA, the TCRdb D assignment of TRBD1 cannot be verified. The CDR3 runs 14 residues. The germline CDR1 and CDR2 sequences are SGHRS and YFSETQ. The CDR3 loop is CASTISPLAETQYF.

The V gene is TRBV20-1, the J gene TRBJ2-2; TCRdb's D call of TRBD1 is untestable without DNA. CDR3 length: 14 amino acids. Germline V gives CDR1 DFQATT, CDR2 SNEGSKA (reference sequence). CDR3 sequence: CSASLGQYTGELFF.

V usage is TRBV10-3 and J usage is TRBJ2-1; the D call of TRBD1 rests on TCRdb alone, since no DNA is present to check it. This CDR3 contains 20 residues. Germline-derived CDR1 and CDR2 are ENHRY and SYGVKD. CDR3 sequence reads: CAISVGKRLNPGGAYNEQFF.

V usage is TRBV29-1 and J usage is TRBJ2-1; the D call from TCRdb, TRBD2, cannot be confirmed without DNA. This CDR3 region has 15 residues. Germline assignment: CDR1 SQVTM and CDR2 ANQGSEA. CDR3 region: CSVPQVAGGPYEQFF.

V and J are TRBV2 and TRBJ2-3; TCRdb's D gene call, TRBD2, goes unchecked for lack of DNA. Germline CDR1 is SNHLY and CDR2 is FYNNEI. This CDR3 has 16 amino acids. The CDR3 loop is CASSIIGTSSTDTQYF.

The chain links TRBV20-1 to TRBJ1-1; TCRdb gives TRBD1 as the D gene, but with no DNA this cannot be confirmed. Germline V lookup: CDR1 DFQATT, CDR2 SNEGSKA (reference sequence). The CDR3 totals 13 residues. The CDR3 sequence: CSARVVGGVFTFF.

V gene TRBV12-3 or TRBV12-4 combines with J gene TRBJ2-1; without DNA, the TCRdb call of TRBD1 cannot be checked. The CDR3 length is 15 residues. CDR3 sequence reads: CASSSDRDNHNEQFF.

The CDR3 here is CASSRGIGYTEAFF. The V and J genes are TRBV25-1 and TRBJ1-1; TCRdb gives TRBD1 as the D gene, but with no DNA this cannot be confirmed. This CDR3 spans 14 amino acids. CDR1 and CDR2 (germline): MGHDK, SYGVNS. Together with reference TRBV25-1 and TRBJ1-1, the CDR3 gives the full variable domain: EADIYQTPRYLVIGTGKKITLECSQTMGHDKMYWYQQDPGMELHLIHYSYGVNSTEKGDLSSESTVSRIRTEHFPLTLESARPSHTSQYLCASSRGIGYTEAFFGQGTRLTVV.

The genes are TRBV18 and TRBJ1-4. Germline V gene sequence: CDR1 KGHSH, CDR2 LQKENI. The CDR3 has 15 amino acids. CDR3 sequence: CASSPFQKADEKLFF.

The chain is built from TRBV20-1 and TRBJ2-1. Looked up from germline, CDR1 is DFQATT and CDR2 is SNEGSKA (reference sequence). CDR3 length equals 15 residues. The CDR3: CSAVRRTRSYNEQFF.

The genes are TRBV9 and TRBJ1-3. This CDR3 comprises 15 residues. Per the germline V gene, CDR1 is SGDLS and CDR2 is YYNGEE. CDR3 sequence reads: CASSTDTDSGNTIYF.

This chain links TRBV5-1 with TRBJ1-2; TCRdb's D call of TRBD1 is untestable without DNA. Germline V lookup: CDR1 SGHRS, CDR2 YFSETQ. The CDR3 spans 13 residues. The CDR3 region is CASSRDGRGGYTF.

The chain recombines TRBV12-3 or TRBV12-4 with TRBJ2-2; the TRBD2 assignment by TCRdb is unverifiable without DNA. The CDR3 sequence is 16 residues long. CDR3 residues: CASRGQPLINTGELFF.

This chain connects TRBV5-1 to TRBJ2-4; lacking DNA, the TRBD1 call made by TCRdb goes unchecked. The length of the CDR3 is 19 residues. Germline-derived CDR1 and CDR2 are SGHRS and YFSETQ. This CDR3 reads CASSLGAGGAVMAKNIQYF.

The gene calls are TRBV7-8 and TRBJ2-1; the TRBD2 assignment by TCRdb is unverifiable without DNA. Looked up from germline, CDR1 is SGHVS and CDR2 is FQNEAQ. This CDR3 spans 15 amino acids. The CDR3 sequence: CASSFGGRVNNEQFF.

This chain links TRBV5-1 with TRBJ2-5; TCRdb gives TRBD2 as the D gene, but with no DNA this cannot be confirmed. The germline gives CDR1 SGHRS, CDR2 YFSETQ. This CDR3 contains 13 residues. The CDR3 reads CASAGTSGETQYF.

V is TRBV20-1 and J is TRBJ2-2; the D call from TCRdb, TRBD2, cannot be confirmed without DNA. Germline CDR1 reads DFQATT; CDR2 reads SNEGSKA (reference sequence). This CDR3 comprises 17 residues. CDR3 protein: CTGGLAGGRKCTGELFF.

The chain uses TRBV3-1 and TRBJ1-2; TCRdb proposes TRBD1, but this gene call is untestable without DNA. There are 15 residues in the CDR3. Germline-derived CDR1 and CDR2 are LGHDT and YNNKEL (reference sequence). CDR3 sequence: CASSPGLGANYGYTF.

The chain uses TRBV9 and TRBJ1-2; TCRdb calls TRBD1, which cannot be checked without DNA. CDR1 SGDLS and CDR2 YYNGEE come from the germline V gene. This CDR3 is built from 15 residues. The CDR3 spells CASSVERAAPYGYTF.

This chain joins TRBV20-1 and TRBJ2-7; there is no DNA to check the TCRdb D call of TRBD2. This CDR3 has 16 amino acids. Germline assignment: CDR1 DFQATT and CDR2 SNEGSKA (reference sequence). CDR3 protein: CSAPRPTSVSSYEQYF.